This TCR beta chain was identified in a study of T cells in Graves' hyperthyroidism and ophthalmopathy. Study conclusions and caveats: The model anticipated ophthalmopathy a median about 6.5 months pre-onset. Blood shared most expanded thyroid clonotypes above 0.001.

A Clinical Activity Score of at least 3, a NOSPECS grade of at least 4 and a duration under 3 months were recorded in the ophthalmopathy patients. Each diagnosis drew on symptoms, thyroxine, TRAb, thyroid ultrasound and orbital computed tomography findings. Amplification targeted TCR beta CDR3 regions from RNA transcripts. HTBI primers drove first-round RT-PCR of the TCR CDR3. MiXCR was run by TCRdb on the multiplex PCR reads, yielding one entry per CDR3 protein. This sample has roughly 400,000 distinct CDR3 sequences, with 11% to 15% found just once. The CDR3 is 15 amino acids. Trimming removed 1 base at V and 0 bases at J, with 10 bases between. The germline CDR1 and CDR2 sequences are LGHDT and YNNKEL (reference sequence). This clonotype was counted many times. Antigen specificity is unknown.

The sequencing sample was made of blood. This receptor was obtained from a man in his fifties with Graves' ophthalmopathy. The V and J genes are TRBV3-1 and TRBJ2-7, with D possibly TRBD2 on 5 matching bases. This CDR3 is CASSQVAGSSYEQYF. The CDR3 DNA reads TGTGCCAGCAGCCAAGTCGCGGGTAGCTCCTACGAGCAGTACTTC.